What follows are 17 T cell receptor beta chains derived from one specimen sequenced in a study of cytomegalovirus exposure and HLA in healthy donors. Libraries were prepared by immunoSEQ multiplex PCR; TCRdb keeps only in-frame clonotypes and omits some of them. This sample has about 98,000 clones, with around 90% found just once. Sequencing used PBMCs. These receptors were obtained from a woman younger than 45 in good health and CMV-seronegative.

The CDR3 DNA sequence: TGTGCCAGCAGCATTATGGGCGACAGCTCTGGAAACACCATATATTTT. Its translation is CASSIMGDSSGNTIYF. V gene TRBV21-1 combines with J gene TRBJ1-3; TRBD1 is the table's D call and was not checked against the DNA. TRBV21-1 is listed as a pseudogene. CDR3 length equals 16 residues.

The chain is built from TRBV29-1 and TRBJ1-2; D may be TRBD1 (5 bases). CDR1 and CDR2 from the germline V gene are SQVTM and ANQGSEA. This CDR3 spans 12 amino acids. V was trimmed by 5 bases and J by 8 bases, leaving 15 bases between them. The CDR3 nucleotides are TGCAGCGTTCGGGCCTCGGGGGTCGGCTACACCTTC. Protein product: CSVRASGVGYTF.

The J gene is TRBJ2-3, the V gene TRBV7-3; D might be TRBD1 (5 bases). Germline CDR1 SGHTA, CDR2 FQGTGA. Trimming removed 4 bases from V and 0 bases from J, with 11 bases in between. The CDR3 covers 15 residues. CDR3 sequence: CASSSWGGSTDTQYF. Here the CDR3 DNA reads TGTGCCAGCAGCTCTTGGGGCGGCAGCACAGATACGCAGTATTTT.

DNA of the CDR3: TGTGCCATCAGTAGCGGGATCGAGTACCCAGATACGCAGTATTTT. It yields the protein CAISSGIEYPDTQYF. The rearrangement links TRBV10-3 to TRBJ2-3; TRBD2 aligns across 7 bases. From germline, CDR1 is ENHRY and CDR2 SYGVKD. V was clipped by 5 bases and J by 4 bases; unmatched bases: 9. This CDR3 is 15 amino acids long.

The gene calls are TRBV18 and TRBJ2-7; a possible D gene is TRBD1 (6 bases). This CDR3 spans 13 amino acids. The V gene lost 5 bases and the J gene lost 3 bases, with 11 bases spanning the gap. Germline CDR1 and CDR2: KGHSH and LQKENI. Here the CDR3 DNA reads TGTGCCAGCTCAATGGACAGAAGCTACGAGCAGTACTTC. It encodes CASSMDRSYEQYF.

The V and J genes are TRBV6-1 and TRBJ1-3; D unclear. Germline CDR1 and CDR2: MNHNS and SASEGT. The V end lost 6 bases, the J end lost 3 bases, and 9 bases lay between the germline ends. The CDR3 is made up of 13 amino acids. CDR3 residues: CASSLIGGNTIYF. CDR3 sequence (DNA): TGTGCCAGCAGCCTCATCGGTGGAAACACCATATATTTT.

This clone occurred a few times. The rearrangement uses TRBV7-3 and TRBJ1-1; D not resolved. Germline V CDR1 and CDR2: SGHTA, FQGTGA. This CDR3 has 13 residues. The V end was cut by 8 bases, the J end by 5 bases, with 15 bases between. The CDR3 region is CASLHSGGTEAFF. The CDR3 nucleotides read TGTGCCAGCCTGCATTCGGGAGGAACTGAAGCTTTCTTT.

This rearrangement joins TRBV19 to TRBJ1-4, with TRBD1 matching over 7 bases. V lost 5 bases, J lost 4 bases, and 7 bases stayed unmatched. CDR3 length equals 15 residues. Germline loops: CDR1 LNHDA, CDR2 SQIVND (reference sequence). CDR3 region: CASSSPRGNNEKLFF. CDR3 nucleotides: TGTGCCAGTAGTTCCCCCAGGGGGAATAATGAAAAACTGTTTTTT.

This chain connects TRBV7-2 to TRBJ2-2; 10 bases match TRBD1. From germline, CDR1 is SGHTA and CDR2 FQGNSA. The V and J ends lost 4 bases and 4 bases, in that order; junction bases with no gene match: 3. The CDR3 contains 15 residues. CDR3 nucleotides: TGTGCCAGCAGCTCGGGACAGGGGATCACCGGGGAGCTGTTTTTT. This encodes CASSSGQGITGELFF. The full variable domain, its missing parts supplied by reference TRBV7-2 and TRBJ2-2, is GAGVSQSPSNKVTEKGKDVELRCDPISGHTALYWYRQSLGQGLEFLIYFQGNSAPDKSGLPSDRFSAERTGGSVSTLTIQRTQQEDSAVYLCASSSGQGITGELFFGEGSRLTVL.

The chain has TRBV15 and TRBJ1-4; D perhaps matches TRBD1 (6 bases). This CDR3 is built from 15 residues. Trimming took off 0 bases at V and 4 bases at J, with 9 bases between the two ends. Per the germline V gene, CDR1 is LNHNV and CDR2 is YYDKDF (reference sequence). DNA for the CDR3: TGTGCCACCAGCAGAGATGAAGGGGGTAATGAAAAACTGTTTTTT. Encoded protein: CATSRDEGGNEKLFF.

V gene TRBV27 combines with J gene TRBJ2-3; D gene ambiguous. Looked up from germline, CDR1 is MNHEY and CDR2 is SMNVEV (reference sequence). The CDR3 has 13 residues. Trimming cost V 3 bases and J 0 bases, with 4 bases left between them. CDR3 residues: CASSLASTDTQYF. The CDR3 region has the DNA TGTGCCAGCAGTTTGGCTAGCACAGATACGCAGTATTTT.

The rearrangement uses TRBV7-9 and TRBJ1-5; D might be TRBD1 (6 bases). The germline gives CDR1 SEHNR, CDR2 FQNEAQ (reference sequence). This CDR3 is 14 amino acids long. Trimming took 1 base from V and 3 from J, leaving 7 bases between them. The CDR3 bases are TGTGCCAGCAGCTTAGGACAGGACAATCAGCCCCAGCATTTT. Translated, it gives CASSLGQDNQPQHF.

CDR3 sequence: CASSSGNNYGYTF. CDR3 nucleotides: TGTGCCAGCAGTTCAGGAAACAACTATGGCTACACCTTC. V usage is TRBV28 and J usage is TRBJ1-2; D ambiguous. Germline CDR1 MDHEN, CDR2 SYDVKM. V was shortened by 4 bases and J by 2 bases, with 8 bases between the two germline ends. This CDR3 is 13 amino acids long.

The V call is TRBV7-8, the J call TRBJ1-1; perhaps TRBD1 as D (6 bases). Germline CDR1 is SGHVS and CDR2 is FQNEAQ. V lost 5 bases and J 4 bases, leaving 11 bases between the germline ends. This CDR3 has 13 residues. The CDR3 loop reads CASSQGGGTEAFF. In DNA, the CDR3 is TGTGCCAGCAGCCAGGGAGGGGGCACTGAAGCTTTCTTT.

This clone was recorded only once. V is TRBV5-1 and J is TRBJ2-5; 11 bases fit TRBD2. The V gene's germline CDR1 is SGHRS and CDR2 YFSETQ. This CDR3 is 18 amino acids long. Trimming took 0 bases from V and 2 from J; bases not matched to a gene: 9. CDR3 nucleotides: TGCGCCAGCAGCTTGGAGTCTAGCGGGAGGTTCGGGCAAGAGACCCAGTACTTC. Amino acid sequence: CASSLESSGRFGQETQYF.

The V call is TRBV11-3, the J call TRBJ2-1, with 7 positions matching TRBD1. Germline V gene lookup returns CDR1 SGHNT and CDR2 YENEEA. The ends lost 3 bases at V and 4 bases at J; junction bases unmatched: 6. This CDR3 region has 15 residues. The DNA of the CDR3 is TGTGCCAGCAGCTTTGGGACAGCCGAGTACAATGAGCAGTTCTTC. This gives the protein CASSFGTAEYNEQFF.

The V gene is TRBV19, the J gene TRBJ2-1, with 11 bases fitting TRBD2. The CDR3 extends over 16 amino acids. Germline lookup yields CDR1 LNHDA and CDR2 SQIVND (reference sequence). After removal of 3 bases from V and 6 bases from J, the junction contained 7 bases not matched to a gene. DNA of the CDR3: TGTGCCAGTAGTATTAAGTCGGGACTAGCGGCCAATGAGCAGTTCTTC. It specifies CASSIKSGLAANEQFF.